This T cell receptor beta chain originates from a study of blood T cell repertoires in COVID-19. Study in general: Sites across the United States, Italy and Spain contributed samples from acute and convalescent COVID-19.

Authors' methods: Reference gene primer amplification gave nucleated cell count estimates. Here immunoSEQ multiplex PCR was the method, and the copy in TCRdb shows in-frame clones only, minus some. V, J and clone size reflect that table, while D and trimming were determined from the DNA. The table shows roughly 460,000 clones, with approximately 90% occurring only once. Followed over time, Seattle patients had been enrolled while infection was active. Per germline, CDR1 SGHTS and CDR2 YDEGEE. The trim removed 4 bases at V and 2 bases at J, leaving 4 bases unmatched. This CDR3 region has 15 residues. The chain is built from TRBV5-8 and TRBJ2-1; 9 bases are a match to TRBD1. Sequenced input: peripheral blood. The TCR comes from a man younger than 35 with COVID-19, enrolled during active disease. The DNA for the CDR3 is TGTGCCAGCAGCATACAGGGGGCGACCTACAATGAGCAGTTCTTC. Translating gives CASSIQGATYNEQFF.